This T cell receptor (beta chain) came from a study of T-cell memory formation after mild COVID-19. Study results and limitations: CM and EM subsets held most contracting CD4+ clones; EMRA held CD8+ ones. In second-wave clones peaking day 37, SARS-CoV-2 specificity remained unconfirmed.

Per the germline V gene, CDR1 is DFQATT and CDR2 is SNEGSKA (reference sequence). The V and J ends lost 5 bases and 0 bases, in that order; junction bases with no gene match: 7. The CDR3 contains 15 residues. For this clonotype: Its antigen is not known.

TCRdb re-called the 5' RACE reads with MiXCR, one entry per CDR3 protein. The table shows 400,000 to 550,000 distinct CDR3 sequences, with around 25% occurring only once. The chain uses TRBV20-1 and TRBJ1-3; 7 nucleotides agree with TRBD1. This receptor was obtained from an adult woman who had mild COVID-19 (a few samples of this study predate the infection). Cell type and time point are not known. The sample consisted of PBMCs or a T cell subset sorted from them (not recorded which). CDR3 DNA sequence: TGCAGTGCTGGAGGAGGGGGCCCCTCTGGAAACACCATATATTTT. This sequence encodes CSAGGGGPSGNTIYF.